The 28 T cell receptor beta chains listed next were all sequenced from one sample in a study of blood T cell repertoires in COVID-19. Generated by immunoSEQ multiplex PCR, the TCRdb table keeps only in-frame clones and is missing some. This sample has about 42,000 clones, with approximately 85% found just once. Specimen: peripheral blood. Every receptor here comes from a human donor in a cohort sampled during active COVID-19.

This rearrangement joins TRBV10-3 to TRBJ2-5; 10 nucleotides line up with TRBD2. The CDR3 contains 22 residues. The germline V gene has CDR1 ENHRY and CDR2 SYGVKD. V was pared by 2 bases and J by 4 bases, with 25 bases of the junction left unmatched. The CDR3 DNA reads as TGTGCCATCAGTGAGCTCCAAGCTCCGGGACTAGCGAGCGGGGAGATTGGAGAGACCCAGTACTTC. It encodes CAISELQAPGLASGEIGETQYF.

This clone was seen at least ten times. V usage is TRBV11-2 and J usage is TRBJ1-5; 11 nucleotides agree with TRBD1. The CDR3 contains 15 residues. Germline V gene data show CDR1 as SGHAT and CDR2 as FQNNGV. Trimming removed 6 bases from V and 9 bases from J; junction bases left unmatched: 10. This CDR3 is CASSSGTGGAWPQHF. The CDR3 nucleotides are TGTGCCAGCAGTTCGGGGACAGGGGGAGCGTGGCCCCAGCATTTT.

The chain recombines TRBV2 with TRBJ1-2, with D possibly matching TRBD1 (5 bases). This CDR3 has 16 residues. The germline V gene has CDR1 SNHLY and CDR2 FYNNEI. Trimming cost V 4 bases and J 4 bases, with 19 bases left between them. The CDR3 DNA is TGTGCCAGCAGTGCTCCTGGAGGGGAGGGGCCCTATGGCTACACCTTC. Protein product: CASSAPGGEGPYGYTF.

The chain links TRBV7-3 to TRBJ2-3; 9 bases are shared with TRBD2. Trimming removed 5 bases from V and 6 bases from J; junction bases left unmatched: 9. This CDR3 comprises 15 residues. Germline V CDR1 and CDR2: SGHTA, FQGTGA. CDR3 coding DNA: TGTGCCAGCAGCCTTACCGCGGGGGGGCGTGATACGCAGTATTTT. Its translation: CASSLTAGGRDTQYF.

This clone was observed a handful of times. The chain uses TRBV6-2 or TRBV6-3 and TRBJ2-7; the D gene is possibly TRBD1 (5 bases). V dropped 3 bases and J dropped 2 bases, with 14 bases sitting between them. Germline CDR1 reads MNHEY; CDR2 reads SVGEGT. The CDR3 has 15 residues. Here the CDR3 reads CASSYHQGTTYEQYF. Written as DNA, the CDR3 is TGTGCCAGCAGTTATCACCAGGGAACTACCTACGAGCAGTACTTC.

The J gene is TRBJ2-3, the V gene TRBV24-1; 12 nucleotides align to TRBD2. The germline CDR1 and CDR2 sequences are KGHDR and SFDVKD. With 4 bases clipped from V and 3 bases from J, the junction kept 4 bases outside the gene matches. This CDR3 contains 16 residues. CDR3 DNA: TGTGCCACCAGTGAACCTAGCGGGGGGGGTACAGATACGCAGTATTTT. It codes for CATSEPSGGGTDTQYF.

J is TRBJ1-5 and V is TRBV27; D is ambiguous. V was pared by 5 bases and J by 1 base, with 15 bases between. Looked up from germline, CDR1 is MNHEY and CDR2 is SMNVEV (reference sequence). The CDR3 runs 16 residues. The CDR3 bases are TGTGCCAGCAGTCTCGGACGGGCGGGGAGCAATCAGCCCCAGCATTTT. Its translation: CASSLGRAGSNQPQHF.

In this sample, this clone turned up once. This chain links TRBV6-5 with TRBJ1-3; D unclear. The CDR3 sequence is 13 residues long. Germline V gene lookup returns CDR1 MNHEY and CDR2 SVGAGI. V was cut by 6 bases and J by 0 bases, with 6 bases left in between. CDR3 residues: CASRRSSGNTIYF. In DNA, the CDR3 is TGTGCCAGCAGGAGGTCCTCTGGAAACACCATATATTTT.

The chain couples TRBV2 to TRBJ1-5; 9 bases agree with TRBD1. Germline lookup yields CDR1 SNHLY and CDR2 FYNNEI. J was trimmed by 7 bases and V by 5 bases; bases with no gene match: 6. CDR3 length: 14 amino acids. The DNA for the CDR3 is TGTGCCAGCAGTACACAGGGGGCAGGGCAGCCCCAGCATTTT. Its protein product is CASSTQGAGQPQHF.

The V gene is TRBV7-9, the J gene TRBJ2-2; D possibly corresponds to TRBD2 (6 bases). CDR3 length: 14 amino acids. V was pared by 3 bases and J by 7 bases, with 12 bases between. Germline V gives CDR1 SEHNR, CDR2 FQNEAQ (reference sequence). The CDR3 DNA reads TGTGCCAGCAGCTTGCAAGGAGGGTACGGGGAGCTGTTTTTT. This translates into CASSLQGGYGELFF. Together with reference TRBV7-9 and TRBJ2-2, the CDR3 gives the full variable domain: DTGVSQNPRHKITKRGQNVTFRCDPISEHNRLYWYRQTLGQGPEFLTYFQNEAQLEKSRLLSDRFSAERPKGSFSTLEIQRTEQGDSAMYLCASSLQGGYGELFFGEGSRLTVL.

This sequence joins TRBV4-1 and TRBJ1-1, with 12 bases aligning to TRBD1. Per the germline V gene, CDR1 is MGHRA and CDR2 is YSYEKL. The junction had 13 bases not matched to a gene; V was cut back by 3 bases and J by 11 bases. CDR3 length equals 16 residues. CDR3 sequence: CASSHISGTGGREAFF. In nucleotides, the CDR3 is TGCGCCAGCAGCCACATCTCCGGGACAGGGGGCCGGGAGGCTTTCTTT.

The rearrangement uses TRBV6-2 or TRBV6-3 and TRBJ1-5; the D is unclear. Between the trimmed V and J ends, which lost 0 bases and 9 bases, there was a span of 18 bases. CDR1 and CDR2 (germline): MNHEY, SVGEGT. The CDR3 covers 16 residues. CDR3 DNA sequence: TGTGCCAGCAGTTACTCGAGGGCGGGTGTCGACGGGCCCCAGCATTTT. This sequence encodes CASSYSRAGVDGPQHF.

V gene TRBV10-3 combines with J gene TRBJ1-5, with D tentatively TRBD1 (5 bases). Deletions cut 5 bases from V and 4 bases from J, with 9 bases between. This CDR3 comprises 13 residues. Per the germline V gene, CDR1 is ENHRY and CDR2 is SYGVKD. The CDR3 sequence: CAISPGLNQPQHF. The CDR3 DNA reads TGTGCCATCAGTCCAGGGCTGAATCAGCCCCAGCATTTT.

The chain employs TRBV9 and TRBJ2-1, with 10 bases matching TRBD2. Germline CDR1 reads SGDLS; CDR2 reads YYNGEE. The CDR3 is 14 residues long. The J segment lost 2 bases and the V segment lost 6 bases, leaving 2 bases of the junction unmatched. The CDR3 loop is CASNLAGAYNEQFF. CDR3 in DNA: TGTGCCAGCAACCTAGCGGGGGCCTACAATGAGCAGTTCTTC.

In the case of this clone: The same CDR3 is also encoded by other DNA sequences in this sample. This rearrangement joins TRBV5-1 to TRBJ2-1; D unresolved. CDR1 and CDR2 from the germline V gene are SGHRS and YFSETQ. This CDR3 is 15 amino acids long. V lost 4 bases, J lost 0 bases, and 11 bases lay in between. The CDR3 nucleotides read TGCGCCAGCAGCCCCCGACAAAGCTCCTACAATGAGCAGTTCTTC. Translated, it gives CASSPRQSSYNEQFF. Combining the CDR3 with reference TRBV5-1 and TRBJ2-1 gives the whole variable domain KAGVTQTPRYLIKTRGQQVTLSCSPISGHRSVSWYQQTPGQGLQFLFEYFSETQRNKGNFPGRFSGRQFSNSRSEMNVSTLELGDSALYLCASSPRQSSYNEQFFGPGTRLTVL.

This clone came up a few times. This chain connects TRBV28 to TRBJ1-5; 8 nucleotides line up with TRBD1. The CDR3 runs to 17 residues. Germline-derived CDR1 and CDR2 are MDHEN and SYDVKM. With 3 bases clipped from V and 4 bases from J, the junction kept 11 bases outside the gene matches. CDR3 in amino acids: CASSFVPGQGRNQPQHF. The CDR3, as DNA: TGTGCCAGCAGTTTCGTCCCAGGACAGGGTCGGAATCAGCCCCAGCATTTT.

The chain uses TRBV7-9 and TRBJ1-3; 8 bases line up with TRBD1. CDR1 and CDR2 from the germline V gene are SEHNR and FQNEAQ (reference sequence). The CDR3 has 13 residues. V lost 6 bases and J lost 7; bases outside the gene matches: 5. The CDR3 here is CASRLDRANTIYF. The CDR3 nucleotides read TGTGCCAGCAGGCTGGACAGGGCGAACACCATATATTTT. Variable domain in full (rest from reference TRBV7-9 and TRBJ1-3): DTGVSQNPRHKITKRGQNVTFRCDPISEHNRLYWYRQTLGQGPEFLTYFQNEAQLEKSRLLSDRFSAERPKGSFSTLEIQRTEQGDSAMYLCASRLDRANTIYFGEGSWLTVV.

V and J are TRBV7-3 and TRBJ2-2; TRBD2 is a possible D gene (5 bases). Looked up from germline, CDR1 is SGHTA and CDR2 is FQGTGA. This CDR3 is 15 amino acids long. The ends were cut back, 3 bases at V and 0 bases at J, with 8 bases in the middle. The CDR3 loop is CASSFAGANTGELFF. The CDR3 bases are TGTGCCAGCAGCTTTGCGGGCGCGAACACCGGGGAGCTGTTTTTT.

The V gene is TRBV19, the J gene TRBJ1-5, with D possibly TRBD1 on 6 matching bases. V was clipped by 3 bases and J by 2 bases, with 11 bases between them. The CDR3 runs 15 residues. Germline values: CDR1 LNHDA, CDR2 SQIVND (reference sequence). The CDR3 region is CASSIKAGGNQPQHF. The CDR3 DNA follows: TGTGCCAGTAGTATTAAAGCAGGGGGCAATCAGCCCCAGCATTTT.

The rearrangement joins TRBV11-2 to TRBJ1-5; the D is unclear. Germline values: CDR1 SGHAT, CDR2 FQNNGV. This CDR3 is built from 16 residues. V gave up 1 base and J gave up 0 bases, with 10 bases separating them. The CDR3 protein is CASSLGGAYSNQPQHF. The CDR3 nucleotides are TGTGCCAGCAGCTTAGGCGGAGCTTATAGCAATCAGCCCCAGCATTTT.

A single count supports this clone. The CDR3 sequence: CASSLAGGFDGYTF. DNA of the CDR3: TGTGCCAGCAGCTTGGCGGGGGGCTTTGATGGCTACACCTTC. V usage is TRBV5-6 and J usage is TRBJ1-2, with D perhaps matching TRBD1 (6 bases). This CDR3 is built from 14 residues. Deletions cut 0 bases from V and 6 bases from J, with 12 bases between. CDR1 is SGHDT, CDR2 YYEEEE, per germline.

V gene TRBV5-4 combines with J gene TRBJ1-2; 8 bases map to TRBD1. Germline V lookup: CDR1 SGHNT, CDR2 YYREEE (reference sequence). The V segment lost 4 bases and the J segment 4 bases; nucleotides outside the gene matches: 6. This CDR3 comprises 14 residues. In DNA, the CDR3 is TGTGCCAGCAGCCCTGGGACAGGAGGCTATGGCTACACCTTC. Its protein is CASSPGTGGYGYTF.

This rearrangement joins TRBV5-1 to TRBJ2-7; weak D call: TRBD2 (6 bases). Trimming took 4 bases from V and 9 from J, leaving 32 bases between them. CDR1 SGHRS and CDR2 YFSETQ come from the germline V gene. CDR3 length: 18 residues. The CDR3 here is CASSPPGTSTSTGKRQYF. The CDR3 nucleotides are TGCGCCAGCAGCCCCCCGGGGACTTCTACCTCCACGGGAAAGAGGCAGTACTTC.

The V call is TRBV28, the J call TRBJ2-2, with 9 bases lining up with TRBD1. CDR3 length equals 14 residues. The germline gives CDR1 MDHEN, CDR2 SYDVKM. Germline trimming cut 7 bases from V and 6 bases from J; bases unmatched to any gene: 6. CDR3 DNA sequence: TGTGCCAGCATTAGACAGGGGGGTTCCGGGGAGCTGTTTTTT. As protein: CASIRQGGSGELFF.

The rearrangement uses TRBV24-1 and TRBJ1-3, with 7 bases matching TRBD1. The CDR3 is 16 amino acids. The J segment lost 0 bases and the V segment lost 5 bases, leaving 6 bases of the junction unmatched. CDR1 is KGHDR, CDR2 SFDVKD, per germline. The CDR3 sequence is CATSVQGVHSGNTIYF. CDR3 nucleotide sequence: TGTGCCACCAGTGTCCAGGGGGTGCACTCTGGAAACACCATATATTTT.

This clone was seen a few times. The chain employs TRBV7-2 and TRBJ2-5, with 10 bases aligning to TRBD2. Germline CDR1 and CDR2: SGHTA and FQGNSA. The CDR3 extends over 14 amino acids. V gave up 5 bases and J gave up 5 bases; unmatched junction bases: 5. CDR3 bases: TGTGCCAGCAGCCAAGCGGGGGGGAGGGAGACCCAGTACTTC. Protein sequence: CASSQAGGRETQYF.

The rearrangement joins TRBV5-1 to TRBJ1-5; D not resolved. Germline CDR1 reads SGHRS; CDR2 reads YFSETQ. V lost 0 bases, J lost 0 bases, and 7 bases lay in between. The CDR3 runs to 15 residues. The CDR3 reads CASSLGGSSNQPQHF. In DNA form, the CDR3 reads TGCGCCAGCAGCTTGGGAGGGAGTAGCAATCAGCCCCAGCATTTT.

The rearrangement joins TRBV28 to TRBJ1-4; D is undetermined. V was clipped by 6 bases and J by 0 bases, with 11 bases between them. Germline CDR1 MDHEN, CDR2 SYDVKM. CDR3 length equals 15 residues. As DNA, the CDR3 is TGTGCCAGCAGCAGTTCGAGCGCAACTAATGAAAAACTGTTTTTT. It encodes CASSSSSATNEKLFF.